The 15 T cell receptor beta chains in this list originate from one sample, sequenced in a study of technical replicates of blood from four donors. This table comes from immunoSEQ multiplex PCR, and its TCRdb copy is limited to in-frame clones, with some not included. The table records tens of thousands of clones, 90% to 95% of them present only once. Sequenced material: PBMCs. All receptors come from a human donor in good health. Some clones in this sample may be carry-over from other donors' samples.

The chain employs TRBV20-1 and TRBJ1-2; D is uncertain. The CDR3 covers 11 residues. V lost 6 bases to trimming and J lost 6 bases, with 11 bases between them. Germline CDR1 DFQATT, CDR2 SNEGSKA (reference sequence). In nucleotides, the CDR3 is TGCAGTGCGGGAGTCGATGATGGCTACACCTTC. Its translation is CSAGVDDGYTF.

CDR3 DNA: TGCGCCAGCAGCCAAGTAGCACAGGGGGGGGCTAACTATGGCTACACCTTC. It specifies CASSQVAQGGANYGYTF. The V gene is TRBV4-1, the J gene TRBJ1-2; TRBD1 matches at 8 bases. The V gene end was trimmed by 1 base and the J gene end by 0 bases; junction bases not matched to a gene: 7. The CDR3 sequence is 17 residues long. Germline V CDR1 and CDR2: MGHRA, YSYEKL.

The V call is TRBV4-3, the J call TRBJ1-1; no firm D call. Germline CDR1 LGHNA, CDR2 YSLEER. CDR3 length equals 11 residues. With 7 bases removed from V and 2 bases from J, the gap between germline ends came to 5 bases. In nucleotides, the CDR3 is TGCGCCAGCAACAGAAACACTGAAGCTTTCTTT. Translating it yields CASNRNTEAFF.

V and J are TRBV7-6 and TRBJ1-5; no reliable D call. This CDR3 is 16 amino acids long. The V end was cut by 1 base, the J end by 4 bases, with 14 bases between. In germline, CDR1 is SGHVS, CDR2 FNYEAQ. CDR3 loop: CASSLGASSGNQPQHF. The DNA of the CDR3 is TGTGCCAGCAGCTTAGGAGCCTCCTCGGGGAATCAGCCCCAGCATTTT.

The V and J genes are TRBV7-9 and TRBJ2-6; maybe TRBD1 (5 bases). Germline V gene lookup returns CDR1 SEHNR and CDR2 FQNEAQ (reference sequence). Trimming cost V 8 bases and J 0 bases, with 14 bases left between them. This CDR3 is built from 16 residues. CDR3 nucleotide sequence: TGTGCCAGCCAATTGGGGCTCCTCTCTGGGGCCAACGTCCTGACTTTC. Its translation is CASQLGLLSGANVLTF.

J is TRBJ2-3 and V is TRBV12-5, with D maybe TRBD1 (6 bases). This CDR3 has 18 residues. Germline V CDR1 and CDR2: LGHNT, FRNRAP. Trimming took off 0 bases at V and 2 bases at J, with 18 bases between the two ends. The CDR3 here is CASGLVGFVRTATDTQYF. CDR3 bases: TGTGCTAGTGGTTTGGTAGGGTTTGTGCGGACAGCCACAGATACGCAGTATTTT. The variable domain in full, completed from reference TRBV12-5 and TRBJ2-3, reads DARVTQTPRHKVTEMGQEVTMRCQPILGHNTVFWYRQTMMQGLELLAYFRNRAPLDDSGMPKDRFSAEMPDATLATLKIQPSEPRDSAVYFCASGLVGFVRTATDTQYFGPGTRLTVL.

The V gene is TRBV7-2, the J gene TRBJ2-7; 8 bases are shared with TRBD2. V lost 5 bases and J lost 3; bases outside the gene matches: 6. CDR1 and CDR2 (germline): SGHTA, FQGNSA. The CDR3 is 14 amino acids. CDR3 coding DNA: TGTGCCAGCAGCAGTAGCGGGGACGACTACGAGCAGTACTTC. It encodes CASSSSGDDYEQYF.

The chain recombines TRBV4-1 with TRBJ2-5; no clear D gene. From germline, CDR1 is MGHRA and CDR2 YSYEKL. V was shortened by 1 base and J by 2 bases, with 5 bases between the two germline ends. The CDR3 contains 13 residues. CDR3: CASSQGQQETQYF. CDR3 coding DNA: TGCGCCAGCAGCCAAGGACAACAAGAGACCCAGTACTTC.

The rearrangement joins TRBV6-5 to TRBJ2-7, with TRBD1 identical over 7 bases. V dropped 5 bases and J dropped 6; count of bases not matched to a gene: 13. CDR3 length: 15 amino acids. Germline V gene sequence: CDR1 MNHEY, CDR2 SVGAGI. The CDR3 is CASSGPGQEKGEQYF. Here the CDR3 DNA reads TGTGCCAGCAGTGGGCCTGGACAGGAGAAGGGCGAGCAGTACTTC.

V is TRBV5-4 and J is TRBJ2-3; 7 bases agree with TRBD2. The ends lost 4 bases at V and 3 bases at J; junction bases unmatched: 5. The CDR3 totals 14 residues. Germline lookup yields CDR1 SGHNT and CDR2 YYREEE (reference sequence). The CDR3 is CASSPGLVTDTQYF. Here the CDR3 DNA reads TGTGCCAGCAGCCCTGGACTAGTGACAGATACGCAGTATTTT.

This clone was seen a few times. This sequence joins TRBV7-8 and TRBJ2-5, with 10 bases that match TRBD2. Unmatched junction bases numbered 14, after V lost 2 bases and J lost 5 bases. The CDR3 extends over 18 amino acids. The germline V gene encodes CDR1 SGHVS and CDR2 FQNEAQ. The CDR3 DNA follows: TGTGCCAGCAGCTTAAGGATCCTTGTTAGCGGGGGGATGGAGACCCAGTACTTC. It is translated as CASSLRILVSGGMETQYF.

The CDR3 loop is CASAREGGEQYF. The CDR3 nucleotides are TGTGCCAGCGCCAGGGAGGGAGGCGAGCAGTACTTC. This chain links TRBV7-3 with TRBJ2-7, with 7 bases identical to TRBD2. Germline CDR1 is SGHTA and CDR2 is FQGTGA. Trimming at V came to 8 bases and at J to 6 bases, leaving 7 bases not matched to a gene. The CDR3 has 12 amino acids.

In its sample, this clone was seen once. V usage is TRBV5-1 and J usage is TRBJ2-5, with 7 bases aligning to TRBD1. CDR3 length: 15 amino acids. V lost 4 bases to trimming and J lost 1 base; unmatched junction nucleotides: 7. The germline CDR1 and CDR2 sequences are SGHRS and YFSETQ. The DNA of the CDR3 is TGCGCCAGCAGCCCCCTGACAGGGTCCCAAGAGACCCAGTACTTC. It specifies CASSPLTGSQETQYF. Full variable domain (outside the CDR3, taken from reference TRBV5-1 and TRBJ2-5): KAGVTQTPRYLIKTRGQQVTLSCSPISGHRSVSWYQQTPGQGLQFLFEYFSETQRNKGNFPGRFSGRQFSNSRSEMNVSTLELGDSALYLCASSPLTGSQETQYFGPGTRLLVL.

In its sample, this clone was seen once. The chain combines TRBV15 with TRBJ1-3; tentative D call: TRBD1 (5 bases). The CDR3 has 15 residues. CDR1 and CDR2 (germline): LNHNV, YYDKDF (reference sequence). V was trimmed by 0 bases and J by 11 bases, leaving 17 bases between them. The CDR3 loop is CATSRDGSGKGPIYF. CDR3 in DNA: TGTGCCACCAGCAGAGATGGGTCAGGGAAGGGGCCCATATATTTT.

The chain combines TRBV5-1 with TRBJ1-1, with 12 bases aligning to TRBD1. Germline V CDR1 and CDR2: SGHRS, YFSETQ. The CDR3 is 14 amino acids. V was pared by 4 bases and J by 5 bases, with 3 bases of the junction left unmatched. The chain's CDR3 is CASSKGQGATEAFF. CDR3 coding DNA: TGCGCCAGCAGCAAGGGACAGGGGGCGACTGAAGCTTTCTTT.